This T cell receptor beta chain was documented in a study of T cell responses to AZD1222 COVID-19 vaccine (dated by TCRdb to the early 2020s). The study in broad terms: TCR sequencing was performed for 230 to 250 trial participants, of whom some 200 were given two doses of AZD1222 and approximately 25 were given two doses of MenACWY control vaccine. Trial participants were enrolled by age into subgroups of 18-55, 56-69 and 70-plus years, and around 150, 28 and 57 TCR-sequenced participants, respectively, were included in these subgroups.

The CDR3 regions of human TCRbeta chains were analyzed by immunosequencing. Per the original workflow: TCRs in the repertoires were matched against a reference library of SARS-CoV-2-specific TCRs that had been generated with the MIRA antigen-specificity platform. Breadth was defined as the fraction of unique TCRs that were SARS-CoV-2-associated, and depth was defined as the fraction of total T cells that were SARS-CoV-2-associated. Using the MIRA data, every spike-specific TCR was mapped to the spike region that the TCR reacted to and assigned to either a CD4 or a CD8 class. Log10-transformed breadth and depth values were compared by one-way ANOVA with Sidak's multiple comparisons tests. The table was pulled from immuneACCESS by TCRdb, which kept in-frame rearrangements only. Such tables lose some clones; where checked, under half of the loss comes from unresolved V genes, and the rest has no known cause. The DNA was the basis for D and trimming; V, J and clone size are from that table. Counted in this sample were around 120,000 clones; 85% to 95% of them appeared once. 4% to 6% of the sample rests with the top ten.

Inclusive of the bounding cysteine and phenylalanine, the CDR3 is 14 residues long. Of the read, only the CDR3 DNA is kept; its 42 bases are in frame from base 1. Between the V and J ends, shortened by 0 bases and 4 bases respectively, the junction contains 7 bases. The CDR1 and CDR2 encoded by the germline V gene are LGHNA and YNFKEQ. The sample's time point label is to be understood as: about 28 days (+/-7) after the second vaccine dose. AZD1222 recipients given second doses at about 4 weeks or at about 12 weeks were pooled, since spike-specific TCR depth and breadth were not found to differ between the two schedules. Vaccinee samples were obtained from the UK trials COV001 and COV002, which included a single-blind randomized controlled phase 2/3 trial of AZD1222 (ChAdOx1 nCoV-19) in healthy adults. Trial participant PBMC samples were collected at day 0 and day 28 after the second dose for TCRbeta chain sequencing.

On this clone itself: The antigen it recognizes is unknown. Base qualities are not recorded, but no much larger clone differs from it by a single base.

What the work shows at the level of the full study, not this receptor alone: Spike-specific TCR breadth and depth rose significantly after two AZD1222 doses compared with day 0 and with MenACWY recipients. The 56-69-year group was small, and its depth increase did not reach significance, likely because of low power. Participants were mostly white British, with more females than males. The authors suggested clonal diversity may have been underestimated. Nearly half of unique spike-specific TCRs reportedly recognized epitopes outside regions mutated in the B.1.351 and B.1.1.7 variants. Because no samples from the day 14 peak response were available, repertoires could be characterized only after the peak T cell response. Conclusions about previously exposed vaccinees are limited, since just five or six AZD1222 recipients were seropositive for SARS-CoV-2 at baseline. The whole spike protein was spanned by vaccine-associated CD4 TCRs, and dominant responses were seen in regions 160-218 and 743-854.

The sequences come from peripheral blood, collected 28 days after the second AZD1222 dose. The TCR was taken from an adult who received the AZD1222 COVID-19 vaccine. The chain is made from TRBV4-2 and TRBJ1-3, with the identity of the D gene unclear. The CDR3 has the sequence CASSQEPRGNTIYF. The DNA sequence is given as TGTGCCAGCAGCCAAGAGCCGAGGGGAAACACCATATATTTT.